A selection of T cell receptor beta chains follows, all from one sample in a study of a mutant IDH1 vaccine in newly diagnosed glioma. No cognate antigen is known for these TCRs. Using immunoSEQ multiplex PCR, the repertoire was profiled, and TCRdb retains in-frame clones only, with some absent. The sample lists 50,000 to 65,000 clones, 65% to 85% occurring once. The sequencing here drew on PBMCs, taken from a glioma patient whose treatment included an IDH1 peptide vaccine. These TCRs come from a woman aged 45 to 65 with glioma. Each CDR3 is given with its conserved first and last residue. Fields, in order: J gene, clone size, D gene, V gene, CDR3 protein, CDR3 DNA. A D gene is named only where the DNA matches it firmly. Not every row has a clone size; where given, it reads once, few, many or a size class.

TRBJ2-4 . . TRBV15 CATRPDGANIQYF TGTGCCACCAGGCCGGATGGGGCAAACATTCAGTACTTC
TRBJ1-2 . . TRBV5-1 CASATDVANYGYTF TGCGCCAGTGCCACAGACGTAGCTAACTATGGCTACACCTTC
TRBJ1-1 . TRBD1 TRBV2 CASNLDRGNTEAFF TGTGCCAGCAACCTAGACAGGGGAAACACTGAAGCTTTCTTT
TRBJ1-3 . . TRBV12-5 CASGGLPGNTIYF TGTGCTAGTGGGGGGCTCCCTGGAAACACCATATATTTT
TRBJ2-5 . . TRBV7-9 CASSSYAKQETQYF TGTGCCAGCAGCTCATATGCGAAACAAGAGACCCAGTACTTC
TRBJ1-1 . . TRBV30 CAWSVQAGTEAFF TGTGCCTGGAGTGTACAGGCAGGAACTGAAGCTTTCTTT
TRBJ1-4 . . TRBV7-9 CASSLGMGFNEKLFF TGTGCCAGCAGCTTAGGCATGGGGTTTAATGAAAAACTGTTTTTT
TRBJ2-1 few . TRBV7-9 CAGGPRDEQFF TGTGCCGGAGGTCCGAGGGATGAGCAGTTCTTC
TRBJ2-2 . TRBD2 TRBV5-1 CASSSTSGGVFPFGELFF TGCGCCAGCAGCTCCACTAGCGGGGGTGTGTTTCCGTTCGGAGAGCTGTTTTTT
TRBJ2-2 . . TRBV7-3 CASSTGANTGELFF TGTGCCAGCAGCACCGGGGCGAACACCGGGGAGCTGTTTTTT
TRBJ2-3 . . TRBV7-2 CASTLVASTDTQYF TGTGCCAGCACTCTCGTAGCAAGCACAGATACGCAGTATTTT
TRBJ2-7 . . TRBV19 CASSIGGSSYEQYF TGTGCCAGTAGTATAGGAGGGAGCTCCTACGAGCAGTACTTC
TRBJ1-6 . . TRBV7-2 CASSPPWGYNSPLHF TGTGCCAGCAGCCCCCCATGGGGGTATAATTCACCCCTCCACTTT
TRBJ2-7 . . TRBV30 CAGEDRTSYEQYF TGTGCCGGAGAAGACAGGACATCCTACGAGCAGTACTTC
TRBJ2-7 . . TRBV11-3 CASSFRVHEQYF TGTGCCAGCAGCTTCAGGGTCCACGAGCAGTACTTC
TRBJ1-1 once . TRBV5-1 CASSTLTRNTEAFF TGCGCCAGCAGCACCCTGACACGAAACACTGAAGCTTTCTTT
TRBJ1-6 . . TRBV28 CASCFSSYNSPLHF TGTGCCAGCTGCTTCAGCTCCTATAATTCACCCCTCCACTTT
TRBJ2-3 . . TRBV5-4 CASSPDIYTDTQYF TGTGCCAGCAGCCCGGACATCTACACAGATACGCAGTATTTT
TRBJ1-2 once . TRBV21-1 CASSKGQGPAGEDLGGIYYGYTF TGTGCCAGCAGCAAGGGACAGGGCCCTGCAGGGGAGGATCTTGGAGGCATTTACTATGGCTACACCTTC
TRBJ2-5 . TRBD2 TRBV5-1 CASSLSGLAGGQSQETQYF TGCGCCAGCAGCTTGTCAGGACTAGCGGGGGGACAATCTCAAGAGACCCAGTACTTC
TRBJ1-3 once . TRBV7-8 CASSLGAKQSGNTIYF TGTGCCAGCAGCTTAGGAGCTAAACAATCTGGAAACACCATATATTTT
TRBJ2-5 . TRBD1 TRBV9 CASQEGSGGTETQYF TGTGCCAGCCAAGAGGGGTCAGGGGGCACAGAGACCCAGTACTTC
TRBJ1-4 . . TRBV6-4 CASSDDGNNEKLFF TGTGCCAGCAGTGACGACGGAAATAATGAAAAACTGTTTTTT
TRBJ2-7 . . TRBV19 CASSINTGTRVEQYF TGTGCCAGTAGTATAAATACAGGCACCCGGGTGGAGCAGTACTTC
TRBJ2-1 . . TRBV19 CASSIGAGSYNEQFF TGTGCCAGTAGTATAGGTGCAGGCTCCTACAATGAGCAGTTCTTC
TRBJ1-1 . . TRBV6-5 CASSYGGKGTEAFF TGTGCCAGCAGTTATGGGGGGAAGGGCACTGAAGCTTTCTTT
TRBJ2-5 once TRBD2 TRBV19 CASSIVGTSGAYQETQYF TGTGCCAGTAGTATCGTTGGGACTAGCGGGGCTTACCAAGAGACCCAGTACTTC
TRBJ1-2 . . TRBV19 CASSIAAGRTGGYTF TGTGCCAGTAGTATAGCGGCGGGACGGACGGGTGGCTACACCTTC
TRBJ2-3 . TRBD1 TRBV9 CASSSHAQTGSTDTQYF TGTGCCAGCAGCTCTCATGCCCAGACAGGGAGCACAGATACGCAGTATTTT
TRBJ2-7 . TRBD1 TRBV4-3 CASSQKTGGSSYEQYF TGCGCCAGCAGCCAAAAGACAGGGGGAAGCTCCTACGAGCAGTACTTC
TRBJ1-1 . . TRBV11-2 CASSLLLGDSAFF TGTGCCAGCAGCTTACTCTTGGGTGACTCAGCTTTCTTT
TRBJ1-3 . TRBD1 TRBV19 CASIETGRRNTIYF TGTGCCAGTATCGAGACAGGGAGAAGAAACACCATATATTTT
TRBJ1-3 . . TRBV7-2 CASSLAFLGPNSGNTIYF TGTGCCAGCAGCTTAGCCTTCCTGGGACCGAACTCTGGAAACACCATATATTTT
TRBJ1-1 . . TRBV11-3 CASSPRGGENTEAFF TGTGCCAGCAGCCCGCGAGGGGGTGAGAACACTGAAGCTTTCTTT
TRBJ2-7 once . TRBV6-5 CASSYANAEYF TGTGCCAGCAGTTACGCGAATGCGGAGTACTTC
TRBJ2-6 once . TRBV10-3 CATWSSGANVLTF TGTGCCACCTGGAGCTCTGGGGCCAACGTCCTGACTTTC
TRBJ2-7 . . TRBV19 CASSSGYGEQYF TGTGCCAGTAGTAGCGGTTATGGGGAGCAGTACTTC
TRBJ1-1 . . TRBV5-4 CASSLARQLKNTEAFF TGTGCCAGCAGCTTGGCCCGACAGTTAAAGAACACTGAAGCTTTCTTT
TRBJ2-1 . TRBD2 TRBV4-1 CASRNTGGGSYNEQFF TGCGCCAGCAGAAACACGGGGGGGGGCTCCTACAATGAGCAGTTCTTC
TRBJ2-5 . TRBD2 TRBV6-6 CASTDPGLAGGTQYF TGTGCCAGCACTGACCCGGGACTAGCGGGGGGGACCCAGTACTTC
TRBJ1-1 . TRBD1 TRBV5-5 CASSLDQGATTEAFF TGTGCCAGCAGCTTGGATCAGGGGGCGACCACTGAAGCTTTCTTT
TRBJ2-3 . TRBD2 TRBV9 CASGVTSGGSVDTQYF TGTGCCAGCGGAGTAACTAGCGGGGGTTCTGTAGATACGCAGTATTTT
TRBJ2-2 . TRBD1 TRBV19 CASSRLGGTGSANTGELFF TGTGCCAGTAGTAGGTTGGGCGGGACAGGTAGTGCGAACACCGGGGAGCTGTTTTTT
TRBJ1-2 once . TRBV27 CASSLKGNGGYTF TGTGCCAGCAGTTTAAAGGGTAACGGTGGCTACACCTTC
TRBJ1-1 . . TRBV11-3 CASSSRRTMNTEAFF TGTGCCAGCAGCTCGCGGAGAACGATGAACACTGAAGCTTTCTTT